This T cell receptor beta chain was documented in a study of Ad26.COV2.S vaccination and SARS-CoV-2 variants. Study as a whole: The donor belonged to the COV1001 Ad26.COV2.S trial arm. Broader study findings: Those who received the vaccine showed greater spike-specific TCR breadth than those given placebo. Estimates derived from TCR breadth and depth analyses may have underestimated total T cell responses. Reportedly, after vaccination the spike-specific CD8+ and CD4+ T cell responses displayed substantial breadth.

From germline, CDR1 is KGHSH and CDR2 LQKENI. CDR3 length: 13 amino acids. The V and J ends lost 1 base and 7 bases respectively, with 10 bases between them. Treatment defined: some 19 received Ad26.COV2.S at low or high dose, single or two shots; about 5 received placebo; per-sample allocation not given. Following the first vaccine or placebo injection, samples were taken on day 63. TCRdb's copy holds only in-frame clones and misses some; the assay was immunoSEQ multiplex PCR. The profile covers some 520,000 clones, with around nine tenths appearing a single time and over 10% taken by the ten largest. Turning to this clone: The antigen is not known.

The chain recombines TRBV18 with TRBJ1-2, with D possibly matching TRBD1 (6 bases). The source was peripheral blood, collected in a trial of Ad26.COV2.S vaccine versus placebo. The TCR sequence derives from a person aged 18 to 59 who received the Ad26.COV2.S COVID-19 vaccine or a placebo. CDR3 DNA sequence: TGTGCCAGCTCACCACAGGGGGACGTTGGCTACACCTTC. This encodes CASSPQGDVGYTF.